The sequence of this T cell receptor (beta chain) was determined in a study of vaccination and CD4 T cells after COVID-19. At the level of the study: Convalescents were six males and four females, two of them Hispanic. Controls had a CEFX pool, an HIV-1 Nef pool, or no peptide added. Study results and limitations: Spike mono-reactive clones accounted for 304 of the 307 vaccine-specific clones found in convalescent patients.

The treatment was: roughly ten-day PBMC culture with coronavirus spike peptide pools or control peptides (ViraFEST assay). This clonotype has just a few counts. The antigen remains undetermined. An Oncomine TCR Beta short-read assay was used to sequence the DNA from cultured CD4+ T cells. In TCRdb, the PCR reads were re-called with MiXCR into one record per CDR3 protein. The sample shows about 4,200 distinct CDR3 sequences, 45% of them seen only once. Trimming shortened V by 1 base and J by 5 bases, and 11 bases separated the two germline ends. Germline-derived CDR1 and CDR2 are SGHVS and FNYEAQ. The CDR3 length is 14 residues.

Sequenced sample: CD4+ T cells from blood, cultured in vitro. The chain carries TRBV7-6 and TRBJ2-5; D may match TRBD1 or TRBD2 (5 bases each). The TCR originated in a human donor who had recovered from COVID-19. The CDR3 bases are TGTGCCAGCAGCTTAGATGGGGGAAAGGAGACCCAGTACTTC. This sequence encodes CASSLDGGKETQYF.